The clone carrying this T cell receptor (beta chain) has just one count. Its antigen is unknown. CDR3 size: 14 residues. Germline lookup yields CDR1 SNHLY and CDR2 FYNNEI. V dropped 6 bases and J dropped 2; count of bases not matched to a gene: 6. The sample comes from a study of T cell responses to AZD1222 COVID-19 vaccine. The method was immunoSEQ multiplex PCR; TCRdb's version includes in-frame clones alone and lacks a portion of them. The data contain 120,000 or so clones, 70% to 90% of them singletons. General study findings and limits: Close to half of spike-specific TCRs reportedly recognize unmutated variant regions.

This receptor was identified in an adult who received the AZD1222 COVID-19 vaccine. The gene calls are TRBV2 and TRBJ2-7; 8 bases line up with TRBD2. The sample was peripheral blood, taken 28 days after the second AZD1222 dose. DNA for the CDR3: TGTGCCAGCAGCTCAGCGGGGGACACCTACGAGCAGTACTTC. This gives the protein CASSSAGDTYEQYF. Full variable domain (missing parts from reference TRBV2 and TRBJ2-7): EPEVTQTPSHQVTQMGQEVILRCVPISNHLYFYWYRQILGQKVEFLVSFYNNEISEKSEIFDDQFSVERPDGSNFTLKIRSTKLEDSAMYFCASSSAGDTYEQYFGPGTRLTVT.